This T cell receptor (beta chain) was found in a study of blood T cell repertoires in COVID-19. Study information: Samples of COVID-19 (acute and convalescent) were obtained from the United States, Italy and Spain.

Sequencing used immunoSEQ multiplex PCR; TCRdb keeps in-frame clones, though not all of them. The table shows 150,000 to 200,000 clones, with about 75% occurring only once. Germline CDR1 and CDR2: SGHTS and YDEGEE. CDR3 length equals 19 residues. V gave up 1 base and J gave up 3 bases, with 25 bases separating them. The chain has TRBV5-8 and TRBJ1-1; D might be TRBD1 (6 bases). This receptor was taken from a woman aged 45-65 years with active or convalescent COVID-19. Sequenced: peripheral blood. In DNA, the CDR3 is TGTGCCAGCAGCTTGCCCCTCTACAGGGCGAGGTCGGTGGACACTGAAGCTTTCTTT. This codes for CASSLPLYRARSVDTEAFF.